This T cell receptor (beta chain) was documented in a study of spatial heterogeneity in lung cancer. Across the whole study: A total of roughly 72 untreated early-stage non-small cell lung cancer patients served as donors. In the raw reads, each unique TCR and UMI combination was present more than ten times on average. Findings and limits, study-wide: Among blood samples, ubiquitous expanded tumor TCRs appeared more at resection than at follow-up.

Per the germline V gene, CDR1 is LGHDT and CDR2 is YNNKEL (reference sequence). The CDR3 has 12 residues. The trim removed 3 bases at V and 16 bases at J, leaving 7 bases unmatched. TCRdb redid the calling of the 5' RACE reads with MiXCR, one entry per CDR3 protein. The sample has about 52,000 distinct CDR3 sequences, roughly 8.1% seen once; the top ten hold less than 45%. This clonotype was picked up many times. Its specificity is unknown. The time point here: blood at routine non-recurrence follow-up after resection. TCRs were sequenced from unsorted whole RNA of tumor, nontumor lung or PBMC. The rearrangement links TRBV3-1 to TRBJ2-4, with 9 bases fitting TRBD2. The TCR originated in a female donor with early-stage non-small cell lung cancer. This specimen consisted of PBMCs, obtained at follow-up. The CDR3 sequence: CASSHGTSNSYF. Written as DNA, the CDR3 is TGTGCCAGCAGCCATGGGACTAGCAACTCATACTTC. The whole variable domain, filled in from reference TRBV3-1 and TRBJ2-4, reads DTAVSQTPKYLVTQMGNDKSIKCEQNLGHDTMYWYKQDSKKFLKIMFSYNNKELIINETVPNRFSPKSPDKAHLNLHINSLELGDSAVYFCASSHGTSNSYFGAGTRLSVL.